This T cell receptor (beta chain) was recorded in a study of Ad26.COV2.S vaccination and SARS-CoV-2 variants. CDR3 length equals 13 residues. Deletions cut 4 bases from V and 0 bases from J, with 5 bases between. Germline assignment: CDR1 LNHNV and CDR2 YYDKDF (reference sequence). Assay: immunoSEQ multiplex PCR; the TCRdb copy retains only in-frame clones and omits some. The data contain roughly 100,000 clones, roughly 80% of them singletons. This sequence joins TRBV15 and TRBJ2-3; TRBD1 might be the D (5 bases). The clonotype comes from a human donor who had recovered from COVID-19. The sample in question was peripheral blood, obtained after recovery from COVID-19. CDR3 coding DNA: TGTGCCACCAGCACAGGGAGCACAGATACGCAGTATTTT. The encoded protein is CATSTGSTDTQYF.